This T cell receptor (beta chain) stems from a study of T cell repertoires in cytomegalovirus infection. Study-wide results and limits: HLA-C-restricted CMV clonotypes gave the most frequent clonotype in two of eight donors. Accumulated public TCR beta family frequency recognized individuals carrying CMV together with the relevant HLA.

In TCRdb, the reads were re-called with MiXCR into one record per CDR3 protein. Of approximately 400,000 distinct CDR3 sequences in the sample, roughly 31% were seen once. About this clonotype: Its antigen remains unknown. One end of the junction varies from germline; a read error may be responsible.

The sample comprised PBMCs. The sequence was collected from a human donor in good health (CMV status not recorded). Some clones in this sample may be carry-over from other donors' samples.

CDR3 sequence: CASSLGARYHKETPYF. The CDR3 DNA is TGTGCCAGCAGCTTGGGGGCCCGGTACCATAAAGAGACCCCGTACTTC. The V and J genes are TRBV7-6 and TRBJ2-5; D is possibly TRBD1 (6 bases). Per the germline V gene, CDR1 is SGHVS and CDR2 is FNYEAQ. This CDR3 contains 16 residues. The full variable domain, with the rest looked up from reference TRBV7-6 and TRBJ2-5, is GAGVSQSPRYKVTKRGQDVALRCDPISGHVSLYWYRQALGQGPEFLTYFNYEAQQDKSGLPNDRFSAERPEGSISTLTIQRTEQRDSAMYRCASSLGARYHKETPYFGPGTRLLVL.